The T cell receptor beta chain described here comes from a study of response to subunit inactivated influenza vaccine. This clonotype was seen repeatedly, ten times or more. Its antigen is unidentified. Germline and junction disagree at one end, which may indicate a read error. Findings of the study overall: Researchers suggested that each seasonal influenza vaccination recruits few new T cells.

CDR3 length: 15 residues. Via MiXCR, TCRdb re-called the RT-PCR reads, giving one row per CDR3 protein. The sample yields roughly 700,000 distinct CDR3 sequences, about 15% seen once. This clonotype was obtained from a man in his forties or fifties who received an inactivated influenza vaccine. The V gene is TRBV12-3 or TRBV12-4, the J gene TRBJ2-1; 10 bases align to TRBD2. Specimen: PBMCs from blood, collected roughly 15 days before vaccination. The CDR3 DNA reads TGTGCCAGCATTCCTATGGTACTAGCGGGGAATGGGCAGTTCTTC. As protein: CASIPMVLAGNGQFF.